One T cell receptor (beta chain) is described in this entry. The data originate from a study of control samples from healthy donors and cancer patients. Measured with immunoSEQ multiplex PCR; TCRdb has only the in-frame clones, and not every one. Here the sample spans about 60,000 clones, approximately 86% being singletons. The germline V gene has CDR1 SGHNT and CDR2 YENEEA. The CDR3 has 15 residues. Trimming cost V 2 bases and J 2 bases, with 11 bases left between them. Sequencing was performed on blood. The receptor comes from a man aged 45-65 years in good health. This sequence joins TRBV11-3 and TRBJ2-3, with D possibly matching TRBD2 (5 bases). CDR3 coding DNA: TGTGCCAGCAGCTTACCGGTCGGGGTCACAGATACGCAGTATTTT. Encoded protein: CASSLPVGVTDTQYF.